This TCR beta chain originates from a study of blood T cell repertoires in COVID-19. Study overall: COVID-19 samples collected from the United States, Italy and Spain covered acute and convalescent phases. Sources were T cells, B-cell-depleted T cells, or PBMCs; the material itself was cDNA or gDNA.

Those enrolled in Seattle joined during active infection and were followed longitudinally afterward. Authors' analysis steps: Using reference gene primer amplification, nucleated cell counts were estimated. TCRdb keeps only in-frame clones here, not all; method: immunoSEQ multiplex PCR. V, J and clone size reflect that table, while D and trimming were determined from the DNA. The sample includes tens of thousands of clones, roughly three quarters of them seen just once. This CDR3 region has 15 residues. The germline gives CDR1 SGHRS, CDR2 YFSETQ. J gave up 1 base and V 4 bases, and 7 bases lay outside the gene matches.

V and J are TRBV5-1 and TRBJ1-1; 7 bases are a match to TRBD1. The sample comprised peripheral blood. This sequence was found in a man between 65 and 80 years old with COVID-19, enrolled during active disease. The CDR3 nucleotides read TGCGCCAGCAGCGGCGGGACAGTCCAGAACACTGAAGCTTTCTTT. Its translation is CASSGGTVQNTEAFF.